These T cell receptor beta chains were read from a single sample in a study of response to subunit inactivated influenza vaccine. TCRdb re-called the RT-PCR reads through MiXCR, storing one row per CDR3 protein. The sample consists of approximately 530,000 distinct CDR3 sequences, about 7.2% of them appearing once. Material: PBMCs from blood, obtained less than 30 months after vaccination. The receptors were sampled from a man aged 50-75 years who received an inactivated influenza vaccine. CDR3s include the opening cysteine and the closing phenylalanine or tryptophan. Fields, in order: V gene, clone size, D gene, J gene, CDR3 DNA, CDR3 protein. The D gene is left open where the match is weak. The size of a clone is reported for some rows only, either as once, few or many, or as a class for expanded clones.

>TRBV20-1|few|NA|TRBJ1-5
TGCAGTGCTAGAGATGTGGGTCGGGATAGCAATCAGCCCCAGCATTTT
CSARDVGRDSNQPQHF
>TRBV7-6|NA|TRBD1|TRBJ1-4
TGTGCCAGCAGTGGACAGGGGGGCGCCACAACTAATGAAAAACTGTTTTTT
CASSGQGGATTNEKLFF
>TRBV7-8|few|NA|TRBJ1-5
TGTGCCAGCAGCTCAAGGCAACCGGGGGGGAGCAATCAGCCCCAGCATTTT
CASSSRQPGGSNQPQHF
>TRBV12-3/TRBV12-4|NA|TRBD1|TRBJ2-7
TGTGCCAGCAGTTCTCCGGGACAGGGCCCCCGGGAGCAGTACTTC
CASSSPGQGPREQYF
>TRBV5-6|NA|TRBD1|TRBJ2-5
TGTGCCAGCAGCTTTCCCCCGGGACAGGAAAGGTTGGAGACCCAGTACTTC
CASSFPPGQERLETQYF
>TRBV20-1|many|TRBD2|TRBJ2-1
TGCAGTGCTAGAGGTCCGAGCGGGAGCCCCAATGAGCAGTTCTTC
CSARGPSGSPNEQFF
>TRBV6-2/TRBV6-3|many|TRBD1|TRBJ2-7
TGTGCCAGCGGACAGGGCTACGAGCAGTACTTC
CASGQGYEQYF
>TRBV9|NA|TRBD2|TRBJ2-3
TGTGCCAGCAGCCCGACTAGCGGGAGGGCGACAGATACGCAGTATTTT
CASSPTSGRATDTQYF
>TRBV7-2|NA|NA|TRBJ2-5
TGTGCCAGCAGCCCCGGGTCGGAAGAGACCCAGTACTTC
CASSPGSEETQYF
>TRBV14|many|TRBD1|TRBJ2-2
TGTGCCAGCAGCCAAGATAAGCGACAGGGGGGCACCGGGGAGCTGTTTTTT
CASSQDKRQGGTGELFF
>TRBV24-1|NA|TRBD1|TRBJ2-7
TGTGCCACCAGTGAAGCACCGGGACAGACCTACGAGCAGTACTTC
CATSEAPGQTYEQYF
>TRBV4-3|NA|TRBD1|TRBJ2-2
TGCGCCAGCAGCCAAGAGGGACAGGGGCGGCTGTTTTTT
CASSQEGQGRLFF
>TRBV12-3/TRBV12-4|NA|TRBD2|TRBJ2-7
TGTGCCAGCAGTTTATCGGTTAGCGGGAGGTCCGAGCAGTACTTC
CASSLSVSGRSEQYF
>TRBV20-1|few|TRBD1|TRBJ1-1
TGCAGTGCGCCAGGGGGCGGGGGTACTGAAGCTTTCTTT
CSAPGGGGTEAFF
>TRBV18|NA|NA|TRBJ2-5
TGTGCCAGCTCACCCCCCGCTAGGGCAGAGACCCAGTACTTC
CASSPPARAETQYF
>TRBV5-1|many|TRBD2|TRBJ2-3
TGCGCCAGCAGCTTTGGACTAGCGGGGAGATTCACAGATACGCAGTATTTT
CASSFGLAGRFTDTQYF
>TRBV6-5|NA|TRBD2|TRBJ2-3
TGTGCCAGCAGTTACTCAGCGGGGGGCTCAGATACGCAGTATTTT
CASSYSAGGSDTQYF
>TRBV27|few|NA|TRBJ2-2
TGTGCCAGCAAAACGACACTTCTGGGCACCGGGGAGCTGTTTTTT
CASKTTLLGTGELFF
>TRBV6-2/TRBV6-3|NA|NA|TRBJ2-3
TGTGCCAGCAGTTGGGGGCGCGCAGATACGCAGTATTTT
CASSWGRADTQYF
>TRBV11-2|NA|TRBD2|TRBJ2-5
TGTGCCAGCAGCGTGGGACTAGCGGTAGAGACCCAGTACTTC
CASSVGLAVETQYF
>TRBV28|few|NA|TRBJ2-1
TGTGCCAGCAGTTTACGCCAGGGAATCACCGGTGAGCAGTTCTTC
CASSLRQGITGEQFF
>TRBV7-7|many|NA|TRBJ2-5
TGTGCCAGCAGCTTCGGGGGAACAGGGAGACGAGAGACCCAGTACTTC
CASSFGGTGRRETQYF
>TRBV4-1|many|NA|TRBJ2-6
TGCGCCAGCAGCCAAGAACGGGGGGCCAACGTCCTGACTTTC
CASSQERGANVLTF
>TRBV29-1|NA|NA|TRBJ2-1
TGCAGCGTTGAAATGGGCGGGGTTCATGAGCAGTTCTTC
CSVEMGGVHEQFF
>TRBV30|few|TRBD2|TRBJ2-5
TGTGCCTGGAGTGAGACTAGCGGGGGTAGGGAGACCCAGTACTTC
CAWSETSGGRETQYF
>TRBV27|NA|NA|TRBJ1-1
TGTGCCAGCAGTTTAAACGGCCCGACGAACACTGAAGCTTTCTTT
CASSLNGPTNTEAFF
>TRBV29-1|many|NA|TRBJ2-2
TGCAGCGTTGGACAGCTTAACACCGGGGAGCTGTTTTTT
CSVGQLNTGELFF
>TRBV5-1|NA|NA|TRBJ1-2
TGCGCCAGCAGCTTTTTCGACAGCAATGGCTACACCTTC
CASSFFDSNGYTF
>TRBV30|many|NA|TRBJ2-1
TGTGCCGGCGAGACCTACAATGAGCAGTTCTTC
CAGETYNEQFF
>TRBV5-1|NA|NA|TRBJ2-2
TGCGCCAGCAGCTTAGGGAACACCGGGGTGCTGTTTTTT
CASSLGNTGVLFF
>TRBV2|many|NA|TRBJ2-1
TGTGCCAGCAGTGGACTAGTCGCGACTTGGCAGTTCTTC
CASSGLVATWQFF
>TRBV3-1|NA|TRBD1|TRBJ2-7
TGTGCCAGCAGCCTAAGCTTACAGGGGGCCTACGAGCAGTACTTC
CASSLSLQGAYEQYF
>TRBV7-9|few|TRBD1|TRBJ1-2
TGTGCCAGCAGCCAATGGACAGGGGATCAGGGCTATGGCTACACCTTC
CASSQWTGDQGYGYTF
>TRBV20-1|few|TRBD2|TRBJ2-1
TGCAGTGCTCTGGGACTAATCAATGAGCAGTTCTTC
CSALGLINEQFF
>TRBV24-1|NA|TRBD1|TRBJ2-2
TGTGCCACCAGTAGGGACAGTTCTACTGGGGAGCTGTTTTTT
CATSRDSSTGELFF
>TRBV7-8|NA|NA|TRBJ1-5
TGTGCCAGCAGCTCCGACAGTAGCAATCAGCCCCAGCATTTT
CASSSDSSNQPQHF
>TRBV7-8|NA|NA|TRBJ2-1
TGTGCCAGCAGCTTAGGTTCTGGCTCGGTCCTCTACAATGAGCAGTTCTTC
CASSLGSGSVLYNEQFF
>TRBV29-1|many|NA|TRBJ1-1
TGCAGCGTTGTAGGTCGTCAGTCTCCTGAAGCTTTCTTT
CSVVGRQSPEAFF
>TRBV7-2|few|TRBD2|TRBJ2-1
TGTGCCAGCAGCTTAGGCGGGGGGGCCAGCAATGAGCAGTTCTTC
CASSLGGGASNEQFF
>TRBV5-1|many|NA|TRBJ1-4
TGCGCCAGCAGCTTAACAGGAGATGCAACTAATGAAAAACTGTTTTTT
CASSLTGDATNEKLFF
>TRBV12-3/TRBV12-4|many|TRBD1|TRBJ2-1
TGTGCCAGCAGTCCCTCGACAGGGAGCTCCTACAATGAGCAGTTCTTC
CASSPSTGSSYNEQFF
>TRBV7-9|few|TRBD1|TRBJ1-4
TGTGCCAGCAGTTTTCGTCGACAGGGAGGGTATGAAAAACTGTTTTTT
CASSFRRQGGYEKLFF
>TRBV20-1|few|NA|TRBJ2-5
TGCAGTGCTAGAGAAACAGGTTTCGGGGAGACCCAGTACTTC
CSARETGFGETQYF
>TRBV5-1|many|NA|TRBJ1-1
TGCGCCAGCAGCCAGTCCGTATCAAACACTGAAGCTTTCTTT
CASSQSVSNTEAFF
>TRBV5-1|many|NA|TRBJ2-7
TGCGCCAGCAGTACGCAGGGAAACGAGCAGTACTTC
CASSTQGNEQYF
>TRBV20-1|NA|NA|TRBJ2-3
TGCAGTGCCACCAGGACAGATACGCAGTATTTT
CSATRTDTQYF
>TRBV5-6|few|TRBD1|TRBJ2-5
TGTGCCAGCAGCTTTATCGGTCAGGGGGACCGAGAGACCCAGTACTTC
CASSFIGQGDRETQYF